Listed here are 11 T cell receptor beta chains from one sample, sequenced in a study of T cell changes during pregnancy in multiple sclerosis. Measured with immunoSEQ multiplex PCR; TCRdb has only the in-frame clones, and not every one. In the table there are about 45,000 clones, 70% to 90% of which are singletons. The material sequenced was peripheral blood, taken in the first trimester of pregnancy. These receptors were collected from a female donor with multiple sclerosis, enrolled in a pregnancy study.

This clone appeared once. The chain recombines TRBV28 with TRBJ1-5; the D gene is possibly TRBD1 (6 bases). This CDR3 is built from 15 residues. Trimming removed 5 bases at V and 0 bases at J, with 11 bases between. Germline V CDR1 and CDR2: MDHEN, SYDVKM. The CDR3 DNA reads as TGTGCCAGCAGTCTCCTGGACAGTAGCAATCAGCCCCAGCATTTT. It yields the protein CASSLLDSSNQPQHF.

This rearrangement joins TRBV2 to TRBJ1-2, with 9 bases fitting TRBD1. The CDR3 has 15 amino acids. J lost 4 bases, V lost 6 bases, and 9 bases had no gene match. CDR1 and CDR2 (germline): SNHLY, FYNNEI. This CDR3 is CASRDRGPGTYGYTF. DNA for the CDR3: TGTGCCAGCAGGGACAGGGGACCCGGTACCTATGGCTACACCTTC. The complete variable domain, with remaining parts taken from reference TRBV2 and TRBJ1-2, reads EPEVTQTPSHQVTQMGQEVILRCVPISNHLYFYWYRQILGQKVEFLVSFYNNEISEKSEIFDDQFSVERPDGSNFTLKIRSTKLEDSAMYFCASRDRGPGTYGYTFGSGTRLTVV.

CDR3 DNA: TGTGCCAGCAGCTACGGGACAGCAACTAATGAAAAACTGTTTTTT. It translates to CASSYGTATNEKLFF. The genes are TRBV7-9 and TRBJ1-4; 7 positions agree with TRBD1. The CDR3 loop spans 15 amino acids. J lost 0 bases, V lost 4 bases, and 2 bases had no gene match. The V gene's germline CDR1 is SEHNR and CDR2 FQNEAQ (reference sequence). Using reference TRBV7-9 and TRBJ1-4 for the parts outside the CDR3, the full variable domain is DTGVSQNPRHKITKRGQNVTFRCDPISEHNRLYWYRQTLGQGPEFLTYFQNEAQLEKSRLLSDRFSAERPKGSFSTLEIQRTEQGDSAMYLCASSYGTATNEKLFFGSGTQLSVL.

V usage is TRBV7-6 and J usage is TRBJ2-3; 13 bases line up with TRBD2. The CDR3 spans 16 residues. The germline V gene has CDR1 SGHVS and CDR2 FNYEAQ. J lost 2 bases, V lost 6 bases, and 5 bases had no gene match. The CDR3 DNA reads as TGTGCCAGCAGTCTGACTAGCGGGGGGTTCACAGATACGCAGTATTTT. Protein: CASSLTSGGFTDTQYF.

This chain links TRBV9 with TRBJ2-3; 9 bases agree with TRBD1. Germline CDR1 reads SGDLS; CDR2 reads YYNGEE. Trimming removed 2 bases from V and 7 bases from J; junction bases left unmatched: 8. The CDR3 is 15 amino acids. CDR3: CASSVGIQGAYTQYF. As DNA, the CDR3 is TGTGCCAGCAGCGTTGGAATACAGGGGGCATATACGCAGTATTTT.

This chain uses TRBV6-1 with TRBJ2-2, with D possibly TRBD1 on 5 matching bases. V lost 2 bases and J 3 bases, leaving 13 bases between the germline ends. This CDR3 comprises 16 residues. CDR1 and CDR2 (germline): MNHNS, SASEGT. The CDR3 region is CASSESVGADTGELFF. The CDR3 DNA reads TGTGCCAGCAGTGAATCAGTAGGGGCGGACACCGGGGAGCTGTTTTTT.

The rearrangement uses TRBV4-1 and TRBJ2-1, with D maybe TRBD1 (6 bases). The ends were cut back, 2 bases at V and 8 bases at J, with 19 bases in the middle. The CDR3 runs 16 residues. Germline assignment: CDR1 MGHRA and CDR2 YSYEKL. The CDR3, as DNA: TGCGCCAGCAGCCAACCCTGGCTCAGGGGTGTGGATGAGCAGTTCTTC. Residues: CASSQPWLRGVDEQFF.

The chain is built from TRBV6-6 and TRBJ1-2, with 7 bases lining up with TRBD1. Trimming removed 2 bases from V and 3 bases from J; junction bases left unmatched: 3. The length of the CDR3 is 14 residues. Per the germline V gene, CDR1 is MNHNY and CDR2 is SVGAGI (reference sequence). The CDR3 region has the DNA TGTGCCAGCAGTTACGCAGGGGGAGACTATGGCTACACCTTC. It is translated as CASSYAGGDYGYTF.

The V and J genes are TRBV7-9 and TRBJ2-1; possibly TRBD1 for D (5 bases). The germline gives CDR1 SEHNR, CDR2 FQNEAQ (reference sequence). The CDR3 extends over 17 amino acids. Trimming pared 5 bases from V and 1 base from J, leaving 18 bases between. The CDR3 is CASSPPLRRASYNEQFF. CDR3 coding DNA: TGTGCCAGCAGCCCCCCACTACGCAGGGCTTCCTACAATGAGCAGTTCTTC. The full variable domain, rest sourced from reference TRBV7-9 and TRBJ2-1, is DTGVSQNPRHKITKRGQNVTFRCDPISEHNRLYWYRQTLGQGPEFLTYFQNEAQLEKSRLLSDRFSAERPKGSFSTLEIQRTEQGDSAMYLCASSPPLRRASYNEQFFGPGTRLTVL.

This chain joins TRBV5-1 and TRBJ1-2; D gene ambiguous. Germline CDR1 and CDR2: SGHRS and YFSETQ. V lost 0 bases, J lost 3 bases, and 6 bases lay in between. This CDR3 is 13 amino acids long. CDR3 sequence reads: CASSLVPDYGYTF. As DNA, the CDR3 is TGCGCCAGCAGCTTGGTTCCGGACTATGGCTACACCTTC. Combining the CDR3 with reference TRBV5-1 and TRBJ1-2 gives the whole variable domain KAGVTQTPRYLIKTRGQQVTLSCSPISGHRSVSWYQQTPGQGLQFLFEYFSETQRNKGNFPGRFSGRQFSNSRSEMNVSTLELGDSALYLCASSLVPDYGYTFGSGTRLTVV.

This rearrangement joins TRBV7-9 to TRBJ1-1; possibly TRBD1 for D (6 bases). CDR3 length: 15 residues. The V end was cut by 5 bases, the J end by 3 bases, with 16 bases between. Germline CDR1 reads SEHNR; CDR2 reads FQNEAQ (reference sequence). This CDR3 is CASSPGEGWHTEAFF. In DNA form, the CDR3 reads TGTGCCAGCAGCCCAGGGGAGGGGTGGCACACTGAAGCTTTCTTT.